This TCR beta chain originates from a study of CD4 T cells in relation to SARS-CoV-2 and coronaviruses. Some clones are missing from TCRdb's copy, which holds only in-frame ones; the method was immunoSEQ multiplex PCR. The repertoire consists of 25,000 to 30,000 clones, with roughly 72% occurring once and the leading ten covering around 15%. For this clone: The antigen is undetermined.

The unexposed donors gave CD4+ T cells in about 2010-2019, prior to COVID-19. CD4+ T cells were isolated from the cells after roughly 11 days of culture. Testing used SARS-CoV-2 S/N and four cold-coronavirus spikes on unexposed-donor CD4+ T cells, cells permitting. Each well had two million PBMCs in approximately 5% human AB serum with IL-2. The CDR3 is 15 residues long. The germline gives CDR1 SEHNR, CDR2 FQNEAQ (reference sequence). Trimming removed 1 base at V and 0 bases at J, with 10 bases between. Sequencing was performed on CD4+ T cells from PBMCs, cultured in vitro. This clonotype was sampled from a human donor in good health. The chain recombines TRBV7-9 with TRBJ2-7; unclear D gene. The DNA of the CDR3 is TGTGCCAGCAGCTTAGTTCGCAGCTACTCCTACGAGCAGTACTTC. Translated: CASSLVRSYSYEQYF.